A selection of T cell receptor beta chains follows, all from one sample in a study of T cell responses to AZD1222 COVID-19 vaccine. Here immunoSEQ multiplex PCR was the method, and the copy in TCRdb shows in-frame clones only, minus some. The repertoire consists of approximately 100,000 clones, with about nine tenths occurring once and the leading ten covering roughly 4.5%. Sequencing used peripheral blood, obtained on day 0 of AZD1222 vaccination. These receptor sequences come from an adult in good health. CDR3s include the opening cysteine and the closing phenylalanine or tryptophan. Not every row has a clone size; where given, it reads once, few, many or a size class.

CDR3 protein: CASVRADSQNEAFF
CDR3 length: 14
V gene: TRBV6-4
clone size: -
J gene: TRBJ1-1

CDR3 protein: CAWSVAGTGDQPQHF
CDR3 length: 15
V gene: TRBV30
clone size: -
J gene: TRBJ1-5

CDR3 protein: CASSIPQGKKPQHF
CDR3 length: 14
V gene: TRBV28
clone size: -
J gene: TRBJ1-5

CDR3 protein: CASSFDSSSGNTIYF
CDR3 length: 15
V gene: TRBV5-1
clone size: once
J gene: TRBJ1-3

CDR3 protein: CASSGQGNNSPLHF
CDR3 length: 14
V gene: TRBV2
clone size: -
J gene: TRBJ1-6

CDR3 protein: CASSLDAVGLTNEKLFF
CDR3 length: 17
V gene: TRBV5-1
clone size: -
J gene: TRBJ1-4

CDR3 protein: CASSLVSPSGANVLTF
CDR3 length: 16
V gene: TRBV5-1
clone size: -
J gene: TRBJ2-6

CDR3 protein: CASSQVQGFDTEAFF
CDR3 length: 15
V gene: TRBV4-1
clone size: -
J gene: TRBJ1-1

CDR3 protein: CASSAGQISYEQYF
CDR3 length: 14
V gene: TRBV2
clone size: -
J gene: TRBJ2-7

CDR3 protein: CAWSSSYNGYTF
CDR3 length: 12
V gene: TRBV30
clone size: -
J gene: TRBJ1-2

CDR3 protein: CASSLFLTDRARGYTF
CDR3 length: 16
V gene: TRBV28
clone size: -
J gene: TRBJ1-2

CDR3 protein: CASSYFSGGDTGELFF
CDR3 length: 16
V gene: TRBV6-2/TRBV6-3
clone size: -
J gene: TRBJ2-2

CDR3 protein: CASLTGRGYGYTF
CDR3 length: 13
V gene: TRBV6-5
clone size: -
J gene: TRBJ1-2

CDR3 protein: CASSLGSTDTQYF
CDR3 length: 13
V gene: TRBV7-2
clone size: -
J gene: TRBJ2-3

CDR3 protein: CASSQDTAYEQYF
CDR3 length: 13
V gene: TRBV4-3
clone size: -
J gene: TRBJ2-7

CDR3 protein: CASSLRTGDNSPLHF
CDR3 length: 15
V gene: TRBV5-1
clone size: -
J gene: TRBJ1-6

CDR3 protein: CASSYVTGNEQFF
CDR3 length: 13
V gene: TRBV6-5
clone size: once
J gene: TRBJ2-1

CDR3 protein: CASSPGGYEQYF
CDR3 length: 12
V gene: TRBV18
clone size: few
J gene: TRBJ2-7